This passage covers 24 T cell receptor beta chains from one sample sequenced in a study of blood T cell repertoires in COVID-19. Sequencing used immunoSEQ multiplex PCR; TCRdb keeps in-frame clones, though not all of them. This sample yields over 150,000 clones, of which over 80% are seen a single time; 3% to 4.5% belongs to the top ten. Sequenced sample: peripheral blood. All receptors come from a woman in her sixties who had recovered from COVID-19.

The chain has TRBV21-1 and TRBJ1-4; the DNA was not compared with TRBD1, the D call given in the table. TRBV21-1 is given as a pseudogene. The CDR3 sequence is 15 residues long. CDR3 in DNA: TGTGCCAGCAGCAATCAGACAGGTCCTAATGAAAAACTGTTTTTT. Amino acid sequence: CASSNQTGPNEKLFF.

This chain's CDR3 is CATSRTRPGQGGEKLFF. Written as DNA, the CDR3 is TGTGCCACCAGCAGAACGAGACCGGGACAGGGCGGCGAAAAACTGTTTTTT. This chain links TRBV15 with TRBJ1-4; 9 bases fit TRBD1. CDR3 size: 17 residues. Germline loops: CDR1 LNHNV, CDR2 YYDKDF (reference sequence). With 2 bases clipped from V and 8 bases from J, the junction kept 12 bases outside the gene matches.

The chain links TRBV7-2 to TRBJ2-7, with D perhaps TRBD2 (7 bases). Germline values: CDR1 SGHTA, CDR2 FQGNSA. V lost 7 bases and J lost 3, with 16 bases in between. The CDR3 has 14 residues. CDR3 DNA sequence: TGTGCCAGCACTTTAGGGGGGGCAGTCTACGAGCAGTACTTC. Translating it yields CASTLGGAVYEQYF.

The genes are TRBV9 and TRBJ2-7; possible D gene TRBD2, 6 bases. V lost 0 bases and J 2 bases, leaving 9 bases between the germline ends. Germline V gene sequence: CDR1 SGDLS, CDR2 YYNGEE. The CDR3 covers 14 residues. CDR3 residues: CASSVGTKPYEQYF. The CDR3, as DNA: TGTGCCAGCAGCGTAGGGACTAAGCCCTACGAGCAGTACTTC. Drawing the rest from reference TRBV9 and TRBJ2-7, the complete variable domain is DSGVTQTPKHLITATGQRVTLRCSPRSGDLSVYWYQQSLDQGLQFLIQYYNGEERAKGNILERFSAQQFPDLHSELNLSSLELGDSALYFCASSVGTKPYEQYFGPGTRLTVT.

This chain joins TRBV7-9 and TRBJ1-6; no clear D gene. V was shortened by 1 base and J by 6 bases, with 4 bases between the two germline ends. In germline, CDR1 is SEHNR, CDR2 FQNEAQ (reference sequence). The CDR3 loop spans 13 amino acids. CDR3 amino acids: CASSLGSNSPLHF. Here the CDR3 DNA reads TGTGCCAGCAGCTTAGGGAGTAATTCACCCCTCCACTTT.

The V gene is TRBV19, the J gene TRBJ1-2, with a weak D call TRBD1 (5 bases). CDR1 and CDR2 from the germline V gene are LNHDA and SQIVND (reference sequence). The CDR3 is 12 residues long. V was clipped by 9 bases and J by 8 bases, with 16 bases between them. In nucleotides, the CDR3 is TGTGCCAGCAACCGTCAGGGAGGGGGCTACACCTTC. It translates to CASNRQGGGYTF.

The chain is built from TRBV9 and TRBJ1-3, with D possibly matching TRBD1 (6 bases). This CDR3 comprises 16 residues. The germline V gene has CDR1 SGDLS and CDR2 YYNGEE. Trimming took 0 bases from V and 0 from J, leaving 10 bases between them. CDR3 coding DNA: TGTGCCAGCAGCGTAGCTCTACAGGGCTCTGGAAACACCATATATTTT. It yields the protein CASSVALQGSGNTIYF. The variable domain in full, completed from reference TRBV9 and TRBJ1-3, reads DSGVTQTPKHLITATGQRVTLRCSPRSGDLSVYWYQQSLDQGLQFLIQYYNGEERAKGNILERFSAQQFPDLHSELNLSSLELGDSALYFCASSVALQGSGNTIYFGEGSWLTVV.

This chain links TRBV11-3 with TRBJ1-5, with D perhaps matching TRBD1 (5 bases). This CDR3 is built from 17 residues. The ends were cut back, 3 bases at V and 0 bases at J, with 15 bases in the middle. Germline lookup yields CDR1 SGHNT and CDR2 YENEEA. The CDR3 loop is CASSFLQEPNSNQPQHF. Written as DNA, the CDR3 is TGTGCCAGCAGCTTCCTACAGGAACCGAATAGCAATCAGCCCCAGCATTTT. Variable domain in full (rest from reference TRBV11-3 and TRBJ1-5): EAGVVQSPRYKIIEKKQPVAFWCNPISGHNTLYWYLQNLGQGPELLIRYENEEAVDDSQLPKDRFSAERLKGVDSTLKIQPAELGDSAVYLCASSFLQEPNSNQPQHFGDGTRLSIL.

This chain joins TRBV5-8 and TRBJ2-1, with TRBD1 identical over 9 bases. Germline CDR1 is SGHTS and CDR2 is YDEGEE. CDR3 length: 14 amino acids. V was pared by 0 bases and J by 10 bases, with 5 bases of the junction left unmatched. CDR3 DNA: TGTGCCAGCAGCTTGGAAGGGACAGGGCAGGAGCAGTTCTTC. Translation gives CASSLEGTGQEQFF.

V is TRBV7-2 and J is TRBJ1-3; 7 nucleotides line up with TRBD1. Germline trimming cut 5 bases from V and 2 bases from J; bases unmatched to any gene: 9. CDR1 SGHTA and CDR2 FQGNSA come from the germline V gene. The CDR3 runs to 16 residues. CDR3 bases: TGTGCCAGCAGCACCGGGCCGCAGGGGGCTGGAAACACCATATATTTT. Translation gives CASSTGPQGAGNTIYF.

The chain combines TRBV27 with TRBJ2-1; TRBD2 matches at 13 bases. Looked up from germline, CDR1 is MNHEY and CDR2 is SMNVEV (reference sequence). Germline trimming cut 3 bases from V and 5 bases from J; bases unmatched to any gene: 7. This CDR3 has 17 residues. This CDR3 reads CASSFGFGTSGDNEQFF. The CDR3, as DNA: TGTGCCAGCAGTTTTGGATTTGGGACTAGCGGGGACAATGAGCAGTTCTTC.

The V gene is TRBV3-1 (or the pseudogene TRBV3-2), the J gene TRBJ1-2; TRBD1 aligns across 8 bases. The CDR3 covers 14 residues. Germline V gives CDR1 LGHDT, CDR2 YNNKEL (reference sequence). V was pared by 6 bases and J by 4 bases, with 7 bases of the junction left unmatched. The CDR3 DNA reads TGTGCCAGCAGTTCCCCAGGGGGCGCCTATGGCTACACCTTC. Protein sequence: CASSSPGGAYGYTF.

This chain joins TRBV19 and TRBJ2-5; 8 nucleotides align to TRBD2. The V gene end was trimmed by 2 bases and the J gene end by 1 base; junction bases not matched to a gene: 6. The germline CDR1 and CDR2 sequences are LNHDA and SQIVND (reference sequence). This CDR3 has 16 amino acids. CDR3 bases: TGTGCCAGTAGTATATCTGGTACTAGCGGCCAAGAGACCCAGTACTTC. It yields the protein CASSISGTSGQETQYF.

The V gene is TRBV28, the J gene TRBJ2-1, with 10 bases that match TRBD2. The length of the CDR3 is 14 residues. The trim removed 8 bases at V and 3 bases at J, leaving 4 bases unmatched. Germline loops: CDR1 MDHEN, CDR2 SYDVKM. CDR3 sequence: CASSIAGGYNEQFF. In DNA form, the CDR3 reads TGTGCCAGCTCAATAGCGGGGGGCTACAATGAGCAGTTCTTC.

V is TRBV6-6 and J is TRBJ1-1; no definite D call. The CDR3 has 12 residues. Germline CDR1 MNHNY, CDR2 SVGAGI (reference sequence). Trimming left V 4 bases short and J 5 bases short, with 8 bases between. The CDR3 region is CASSSLTTEAFF. CDR3 in DNA: TGTGCCAGCAGTTCCTTAACAACTGAAGCTTTCTTT.

V gene TRBV30 combines with J gene TRBJ1-5, with a tentative D call TRBD1 (5 bases). The CDR3 spans 21 residues. Trimming stripped 0 bases from V and 2 bases from J, with 29 bases between. Germline V CDR1 and CDR2: GTSNPN, SVGIG (reference sequence). The CDR3 reads CAWSVKGVESGGVLGNQPQHF. The DNA of the CDR3 is TGTGCCTGGAGTGTTAAGGGAGTCGAGTCCGGAGGGGTATTAGGCAATCAGCCCCAGCATTTT.

V and J are TRBV6-4 and TRBJ2-5; TRBD1 agrees at 9 bases. J lost 1 base, V lost 0 bases, and 6 bases had no gene match. Per germline, CDR1 MRHNA and CDR2 SNTAGT. This CDR3 contains 17 residues. CDR3 sequence reads: CASSDSKGTGPQETQYF. The CDR3 coding sequence is TGTGCCAGCAGTGACTCGAAGGGGACAGGGCCCCAAGAGACCCAGTACTTC.

The chain is built from TRBV5-1 and TRBJ2-7, with 9 nucleotides matching TRBD1. V trimming: 0 bases; J trimming: 7 bases; junction bases outside the gene matches: 8. Per the germline V gene, CDR1 is SGHRS and CDR2 is YFSETQ. CDR3 length: 15 amino acids. CDR3 residues: CASSLEPIGTGEQYF. In nucleotides, the CDR3 is TGCGCCAGCAGCTTGGAACCGATCGGGACAGGGGAGCAGTACTTC.

V gene TRBV9 combines with J gene TRBJ2-5, with a tentative D call TRBD2 (5 bases). Germline CDR1 SGDLS, CDR2 YYNGEE. Trimming took off 2 bases at V and 5 bases at J, with 10 bases between the two ends. This CDR3 is 13 amino acids long. CDR3 coding DNA: TGTGCCAGCAGCGTGGAGGAGGTGGAGACCCAGTACTTC. This gives the protein CASSVEEVETQYF.

The rearrangement links TRBV6-1 to TRBJ1-2; D is perhaps TRBD1 (5 bases). From germline, CDR1 is MNHNS and CDR2 SASEGT. The V end lost 3 bases, the J end lost 0 bases, and 14 bases lay between the germline ends. The CDR3 length is 16 residues. The CDR3 DNA sequence: TGTGCCAGCAGTGATCTCGGAGGGGAAACTAACTATGGCTACACCTTC. The encoded protein is CASSDLGGETNYGYTF.

The V call is TRBV11-2, the J call TRBJ2-6; 8 bases fit TRBD1. The CDR3 is 19 amino acids. V was pared by 1 base and J by 3 bases, with 11 bases of the junction left unmatched. CDR1 SGHAT and CDR2 FQNNGV come from the germline V gene. CDR3 protein: CASSLVPPGGAGGANVLTF. Here the CDR3 DNA reads TGTGCCAGCAGCTTAGTGCCGCCAGGGGGCGCAGGTGGGGCCAACGTCCTGACTTTC.

This chain joins TRBV10-3 and TRBJ2-5, with TRBD2 identical over 12 bases. The CDR3 has 18 amino acids. Germline CDR1 ENHRY, CDR2 SYGVKD. The V segment lost 4 bases and the J segment 1 base; nucleotides outside the gene matches: 10. The CDR3 protein is CAISGQLAGGLSQETQYF. CDR3 DNA: TGTGCCATCAGTGGCCAACTAGCGGGGGGACTTAGCCAAGAGACCCAGTACTTC.

V gene TRBV29-1 combines with J gene TRBJ2-3, with 14 bases fitting TRBD2. V shed 6 bases and J 4 bases; nucleotides not matched to a gene: 3. Germline-derived CDR1 and CDR2 are SQVTM and ANQGSEA. This CDR3 contains 14 residues. CDR3 in amino acids: CSVGGLAGADTQYF. CDR3 nucleotides: TGCAGCGTAGGGGGACTAGCGGGGGCAGATACGCAGTATTTT.

The chain joins TRBV4-2 to TRBJ2-1, with 8 positions matching TRBD2. The CDR3 length is 17 residues. The junction had 14 bases not matched to a gene; V was cut back by 1 base and J by 9 bases. The germline CDR1 and CDR2 sequences are LGHNA and YNFKEQ. CDR3 region: CASSQASPGLGGVEQFF. The CDR3 DNA is TGTGCCAGCAGCCAAGCTTCCCCGGGACTAGGGGGAGTTGAGCAGTTCTTC.